The 20 T cell receptor beta chains in this list originate from one sample, sequenced in a study of cytomegalovirus exposure and HLA in healthy donors. PCR employed 60 Vbeta and 13 Jbeta primers. Profiled with immunoSEQ multiplex PCR; TCRdb holds only in-frame clones, not every one. The profile shows 180,000 or so clones, approximately 85% of them singletons. Sequencing was done on a sample of PBMCs. These receptors originate from a man younger than 35 in good health and CMV-seropositive.

The CDR3, as DNA: TGTGCCAGCAGCTTGATGGGGCCCAGGACCACGAATGAGCAGTTCTTC. Amino acids: CASSLMGPRTTNEQFF. This sequence joins TRBV5-8 and TRBJ2-1; a possible D gene is TRBD1 (5 bases). The germline V gene encodes CDR1 SGHTS and CDR2 YDEGEE. V lost 1 base, J lost 7 bases, and 18 bases lay in between. The CDR3 spans 16 residues.

As concerns this clone: An end of the junction differs from the germline gene, which may be a read error. V and J are TRBV4-1 and TRBJ2-5, with TRBD1 matching over 12 bases. CDR1 and CDR2 (germline): MGHRA, YSYEKL. The CDR3 extends over 14 amino acids. The CDR3 region is CASSLGQGAETRYF. Written as DNA, the CDR3 is TGCGCCAGCAGCCTGGGACAGGGGGCAGAGACCCGGTACTTC.

This clone was counted only a few times. The chain has TRBV7-9 and TRBJ1-5, with 10 bases identical to TRBD1. Germline-derived CDR1 and CDR2 are SEHNR and FQNEAQ (reference sequence). J was trimmed by 2 bases and V by 5 bases; bases with no gene match: 3. CDR3 size: 15 residues. DNA for the CDR3: TGTGCCAGCAGCCGGGACAGGGGCGGCAATCAGCCCCAGCATTTT. Encoded protein: CASSRDRGGNQPQHF.

The chain uses TRBV6-5 and TRBJ2-7, with 10 bases fitting TRBD2. The length of the CDR3 is 15 residues. Per germline, CDR1 MNHEY and CDR2 SVGAGI. V shed 0 bases, J shed 6 bases, and the junction held 5 bases outside the gene matches. The CDR3 reads CASSYSGLAGAEQYF. CDR3 DNA: TGTGCCAGCAGTTACTCGGGTCTAGCGGGGGCCGAGCAGTACTTC.

The chain links TRBV4-2 to TRBJ2-5, with 9 positions matching TRBD2. The CDR3 is made up of 17 amino acids. Germline assignment: CDR1 LGHNA and CDR2 YNFKEQ. With 3 bases clipped from V and 6 bases from J, the junction kept 14 bases outside the gene matches. Written as DNA, the CDR3 is TGTGCCAGCAGCCAGGCCATCGGGGCTAGCGGGGTGAAGACCCAGTACTTC. This codes for CASSQAIGASGVKTQYF.

This clone has just a few counts. The chain links TRBV11-2 to TRBJ1-3, with 10 bases lining up with TRBD1. There are 15 residues in the CDR3. The germline CDR1 and CDR2 sequences are SGHAT and FQNNGV. V lost 5 bases to trimming and J lost 4 bases; unmatched junction nucleotides: 5. Written as DNA, the CDR3 is TGTGCCAGCAGCCCGGGACAGGGGCCAGGAAACACCATATATTTT. It is translated as CASSPGQGPGNTIYF.

The chain employs TRBV6-6 and TRBJ1-2, with 10 nucleotides matching TRBD1. The CDR3 length is 15 residues. Germline V CDR1 and CDR2: MNHNY, SVGAGI (reference sequence). J was trimmed by 6 bases and V by 6 bases; bases with no gene match: 10. DNA for the CDR3: TGTGCCAGCAGAAACCGGGACAGGGGTCGGGATGGCTACACCTTC. Protein sequence: CASRNRDRGRDGYTF.

The rearrangement joins TRBV9 to TRBJ2-7; 7 bases fit TRBD1. The CDR3 loop spans 15 amino acids. Germline V CDR1 and CDR2: SGDLS, YYNGEE. The junction had 8 bases not matched to a gene; V was cut back by 2 bases and J by 3 bases. CDR3 sequence reads: CASSVTGTASYEQYF. The CDR3 region has the DNA TGTGCCAGCAGCGTCACCGGGACAGCGAGCTACGAGCAGTACTTC.

The rearrangement links TRBV5-1 to TRBJ2-1, with D uncertain. CDR1 SGHRS and CDR2 YFSETQ come from the germline V gene. The CDR3 covers 14 residues. V gave up 2 bases and J gave up 6 bases, with 12 bases separating them. The CDR3 is CASSFSTHVNEQFF. The DNA of the CDR3 is TGCGCCAGCAGCTTTAGCACACACGTCAATGAGCAGTTCTTC.

The chain couples TRBV9 to TRBJ2-7, with D possibly being TRBD2 (7 bases). V lost 5 bases to trimming and J lost 2 bases, with 20 bases between them. Per the germline V gene, CDR1 is SGDLS and CDR2 is YYNGEE. The CDR3 totals 16 residues. The CDR3 reads CASSEGGTPGPYEQYF. The DNA of the CDR3 is TGTGCCAGCAGTGAGGGGGGGACGCCAGGACCCTACGAGCAGTACTTC. The variable domain in full, with the rest retrieved from reference TRBV9 and TRBJ2-7, is DSGVTQTPKHLITATGQRVTLRCSPRSGDLSVYWYQQSLDQGLQFLIQYYNGEERAKGNILERFSAQQFPDLHSELNLSSLELGDSALYFCASSEGGTPGPYEQYFGPGTRLTVT.

The genes are TRBV9 and TRBJ2-7; the match to TRBD2 covers 7 bases. Germline trimming cut 4 bases from V and 2 bases from J; bases unmatched to any gene: 6. CDR1 and CDR2 (germline): SGDLS, YYNGEE. This CDR3 contains 14 residues. The CDR3 DNA sequence: TGTGCCAGCAGCCTCGGGGGGACTACCTACGAGCAGTACTTC. Translation gives CASSLGGTTYEQYF.

V usage is TRBV6-1 and J usage is TRBJ1-2; possibly TRBD1 for D (6 bases). CDR3 length: 18 amino acids. CDR1 and CDR2 (germline): MNHNS, SASEGT. The V end lost 3 bases, the J end lost 4 bases, and 24 bases lay between the germline ends. This chain's CDR3 is CASSEWGTLKIPVYGYTF. The CDR3 nucleotides are TGTGCCAGCAGTGAGTGGGGGACACTCAAGATCCCTGTCTATGGCTACACCTTC.

The chain employs TRBV28 and TRBJ2-2; tentative D call: TRBD2 (5 bases). V lost 10 bases, J lost 1 base, and 13 bases lay in between. This CDR3 is 14 amino acids long. CDR1 MDHEN and CDR2 SYDVKM come from the germline V gene. The CDR3 DNA is TGTGCCACCTCGGGAAGGCTGAACACCGGGGAGCTGTTTTTT. Translation gives CATSGRLNTGELFF.

Comment on this clone: A junction end diverges from the germline sequence, so it may reflect a read error. The CDR3 DNA is TGTTCCAGCAGCCGGGGAGCGGAAGAGACCCAGTACTTC. Protein: CSSSRGAEETQYF. This chain connects TRBV7-9 to TRBJ2-5, with a possible D match to TRBD2 (5 bases). This CDR3 region has 13 residues. The V gene's germline CDR1 is SEHNR and CDR2 FQNEAQ (reference sequence).

The rearrangement uses TRBV7-6 and TRBJ1-6, with 7 nucleotides matching TRBD1. V gave up 6 bases and J gave up 5 bases; unmatched junction bases: 7. The CDR3 is 15 residues long. CDR1 and CDR2 (germline): SGHVS, FNYEAQ. The CDR3 region is CASRRSGTDNSPLHF. CDR3 bases: TGTGCCAGCAGACGCTCCGGGACAGATAATTCACCCCTCCACTTT.

The V call is TRBV7-9, the J call TRBJ1-1; D is unresolved. Trimming took 5 bases from V and 1 from J, leaving 17 bases between them. The CDR3 sequence is 16 residues long. In germline, CDR1 is SEHNR, CDR2 FQNEAQ (reference sequence). The CDR3 bases are TGTGCCAGCAGCACTAGAGGATCGTCCGGGAACACTGAAGCTTTCTTT. Protein product: CASSTRGSSGNTEAFF. The full variable domain, its missing parts supplied by reference TRBV7-9 and TRBJ1-1, is DTGVSQNPRHKITKRGQNVTFRCDPISEHNRLYWYRQTLGQGPEFLTYFQNEAQLEKSRLLSDRFSAERPKGSFSTLEIQRTEQGDSAMYLCASSTRGSSGNTEAFFGQGTRLTVV.

This clone was recorded once. The CDR3 DNA is TGTGCCAGTAAAGCAGGGAACGGGAGGGAGACCCAGTACTTC. It codes for CASKAGNGRETQYF. V gene TRBV19 combines with J gene TRBJ2-5; 7 bases map to TRBD2. Trimming cost V 7 bases and J 5 bases; bases outside gene matches: 10. CDR1 and CDR2 from the germline V gene are LNHDA and SQIVND (reference sequence). The CDR3 is 14 residues long.

This clone was counted only a few times. The gene calls are TRBV5-3 and TRBJ1-2; D not certain. Being an ORF, TRBV5-3 has a function that is uncertain. V was cut by 7 bases and J by 0 bases, with 19 bases left in between. This CDR3 has 16 amino acids. CDR3 loop: CARFGHGLLANYGYTF. The CDR3 DNA reads TGTGCCAGATTCGGGCACGGATTACTAGCTAACTATGGCTACACCTTC.

J is TRBJ1-1 and V is TRBV5-6, with unresolved D. Trimming took off 1 base at V and 2 bases at J, with 18 bases between the two ends. CDR3 size: 17 residues. From germline, CDR1 is SGHDT and CDR2 YYEEEE. In DNA, the CDR3 is TGTGCCAGCAGCTTGAAGTTGAGCCTTGCCCCCAACACTGAAGCTTTCTTT. Residues: CASSLKLSLAPNTEAFF.

The CDR3, as DNA: TGTGCCAGCATCACAGGGAGCAATCAGCCCCAGCATTTT. It is translated as CASITGSNQPQHF. V gene TRBV6-1 combines with J gene TRBJ1-5; TRBD1 is a possible D gene (6 bases). V gave up 7 bases and J gave up 1 base, with 8 bases separating them. The CDR3 runs 13 residues. Germline V CDR1 and CDR2: MNHNS, SASEGT.